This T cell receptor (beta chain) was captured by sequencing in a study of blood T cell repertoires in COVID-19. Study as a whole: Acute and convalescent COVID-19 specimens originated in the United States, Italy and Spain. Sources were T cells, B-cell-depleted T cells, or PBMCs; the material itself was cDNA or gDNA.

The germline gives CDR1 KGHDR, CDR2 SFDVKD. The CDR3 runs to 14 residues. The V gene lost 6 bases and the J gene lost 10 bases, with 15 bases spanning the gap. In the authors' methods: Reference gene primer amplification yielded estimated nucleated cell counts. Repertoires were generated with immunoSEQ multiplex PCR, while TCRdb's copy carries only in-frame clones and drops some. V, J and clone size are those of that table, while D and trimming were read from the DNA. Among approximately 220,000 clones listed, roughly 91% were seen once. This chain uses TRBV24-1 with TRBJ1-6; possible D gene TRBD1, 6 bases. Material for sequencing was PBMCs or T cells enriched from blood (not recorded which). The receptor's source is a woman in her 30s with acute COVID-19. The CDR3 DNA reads TGTGCCACCAGTCAGGGACAATTGGGCTCACCCCTCCACTTT. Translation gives CATSQGQLGSPLHF.